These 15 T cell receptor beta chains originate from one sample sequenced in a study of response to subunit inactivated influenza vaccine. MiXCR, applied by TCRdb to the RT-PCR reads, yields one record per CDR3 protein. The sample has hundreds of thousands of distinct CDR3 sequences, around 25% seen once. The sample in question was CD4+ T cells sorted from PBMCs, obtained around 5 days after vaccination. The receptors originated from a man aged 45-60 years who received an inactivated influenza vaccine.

DNA for the CDR3: TGTGCCAGCAGTTTAGAGGGGGGCCCCACCTACGAGCAGTACTTC. This encodes CASSLEGGPTYEQYF. This chain joins TRBV12-3 or TRBV12-4 and TRBJ2-7; D may match TRBD1 or TRBD2 (6 bases each). The CDR3 covers 15 residues. The V end lost 1 base, the J end lost 2 bases, and 12 bases lay between the germline ends.

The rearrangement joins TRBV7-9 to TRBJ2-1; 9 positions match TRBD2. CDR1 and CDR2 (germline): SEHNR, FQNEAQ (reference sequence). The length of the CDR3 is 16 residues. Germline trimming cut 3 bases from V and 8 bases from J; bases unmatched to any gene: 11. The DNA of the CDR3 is TGTGCCAGCAGCTTGCTAGCGGGAATGTTTAGCGATGAGCAGTTCTTC. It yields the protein CASSLLAGMFSDEQFF.

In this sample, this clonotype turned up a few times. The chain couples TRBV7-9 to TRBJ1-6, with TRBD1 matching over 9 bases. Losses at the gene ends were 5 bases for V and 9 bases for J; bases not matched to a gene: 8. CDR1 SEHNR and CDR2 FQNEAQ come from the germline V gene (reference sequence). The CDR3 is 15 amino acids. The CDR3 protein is CASSRGTGLSSPLHF. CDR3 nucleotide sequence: TGTGCCAGCAGCCGCGGGACAGGGTTAAGTTCACCCCTCCACTTT. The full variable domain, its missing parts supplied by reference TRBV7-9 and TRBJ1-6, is DTGVSQNPRHKITKRGQNVTFRCDPISEHNRLYWYRQTLGQGPEFLTYFQNEAQLEKSRLLSDRFSAERPKGSFSTLEIQRTEQGDSAMYLCASSRGTGLSSPLHFGNGTRLTVT.

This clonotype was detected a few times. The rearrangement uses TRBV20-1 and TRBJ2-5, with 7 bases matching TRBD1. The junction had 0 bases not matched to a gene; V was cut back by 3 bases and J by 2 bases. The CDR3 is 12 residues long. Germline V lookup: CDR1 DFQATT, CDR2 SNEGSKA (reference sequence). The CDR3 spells CSARGQQETQYF. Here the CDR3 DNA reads TGCAGTGCTAGGGGACAGCAAGAGACCCAGTACTTC.

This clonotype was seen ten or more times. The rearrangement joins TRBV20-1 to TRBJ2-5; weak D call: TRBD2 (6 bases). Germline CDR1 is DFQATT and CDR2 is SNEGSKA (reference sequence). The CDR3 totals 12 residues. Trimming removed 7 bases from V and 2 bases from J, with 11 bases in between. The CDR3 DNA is TGCAGTGGGAGGACTACACAAGAGACCCAGTACTTC. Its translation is CSGRTTQETQYF.

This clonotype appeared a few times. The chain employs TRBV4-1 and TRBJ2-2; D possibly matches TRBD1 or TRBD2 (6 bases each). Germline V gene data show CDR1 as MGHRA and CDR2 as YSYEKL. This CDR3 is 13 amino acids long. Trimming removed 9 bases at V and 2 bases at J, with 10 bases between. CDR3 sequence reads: CASRGDNTGELFF. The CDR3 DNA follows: TGCGCCAGTAGGGGGGATAACACCGGGGAGCTGTTTTTT.

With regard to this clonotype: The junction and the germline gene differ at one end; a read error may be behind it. The CDR3 here is CASSAMTGAETQYF. DNA for the CDR3: TGTGCTAGCAGCGCTATGACAGGGGCAGAGACCCAGTACTTC. The chain is built from TRBV7-7 and TRBJ2-5, with 8 positions matching TRBD1. Germline CDR1 is SSHAT and CDR2 is FNYEAQ (reference sequence). The CDR3 loop spans 14 amino acids.

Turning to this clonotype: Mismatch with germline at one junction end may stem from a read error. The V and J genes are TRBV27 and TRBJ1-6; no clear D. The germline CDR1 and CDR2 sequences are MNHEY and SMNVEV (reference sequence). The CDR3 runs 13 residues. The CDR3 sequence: CASSRSFNSPLHF. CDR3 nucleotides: TGTGCCAGCTCGCGTTCCTTTAATTCACCCCTCCACTTT.

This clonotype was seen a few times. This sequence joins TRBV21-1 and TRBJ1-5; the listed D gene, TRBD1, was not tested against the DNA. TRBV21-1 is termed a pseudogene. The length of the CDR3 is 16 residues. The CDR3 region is CASSIWGAPGNQPQHF. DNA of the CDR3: TGTGCCAGCAGCATATGGGGGGCGCCTGGCAATCAGCCCCAGCATTTT.

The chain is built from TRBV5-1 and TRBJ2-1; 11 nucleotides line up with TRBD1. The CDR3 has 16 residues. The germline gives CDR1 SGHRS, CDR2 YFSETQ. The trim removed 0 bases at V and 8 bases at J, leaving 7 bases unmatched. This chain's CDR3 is CASSLGGQGVSYEQFF. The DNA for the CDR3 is TGCGCCAGCAGCTTGGGGGGACAGGGGGTTTCATATGAGCAGTTCTTC.

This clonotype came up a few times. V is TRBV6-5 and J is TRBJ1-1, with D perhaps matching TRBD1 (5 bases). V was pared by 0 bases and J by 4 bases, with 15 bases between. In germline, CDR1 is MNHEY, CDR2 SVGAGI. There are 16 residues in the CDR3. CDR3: CASSYSGAIVSTEAFF. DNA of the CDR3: TGTGCCAGCAGTTACTCCGGGGCTATAGTTTCCACTGAAGCTTTCTTT.

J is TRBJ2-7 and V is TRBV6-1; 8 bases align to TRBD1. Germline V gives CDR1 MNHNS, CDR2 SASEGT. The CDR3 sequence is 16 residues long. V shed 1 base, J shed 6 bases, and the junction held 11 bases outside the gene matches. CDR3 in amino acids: CASSEVSRNRGSEQYF. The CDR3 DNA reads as TGTGCCAGCAGTGAAGTTTCAAGAAACAGGGGGAGCGAGCAGTACTTC.

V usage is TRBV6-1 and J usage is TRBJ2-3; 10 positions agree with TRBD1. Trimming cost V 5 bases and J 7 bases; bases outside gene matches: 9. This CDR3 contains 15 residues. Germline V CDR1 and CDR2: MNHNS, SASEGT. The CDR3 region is CASSRGQGDTHTQYF. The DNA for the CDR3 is TGTGCCAGCAGTCGTGGACAGGGGGACACCCATACGCAGTATTTT.

CDR3 nucleotide sequence: TGCAGCGTCCGCAGGAGGGACAGGGGGACCTACGAGCAGTACTTC. Translating gives CSVRRRDRGTYEQYF. The V gene is TRBV29-1, the J gene TRBJ2-7, with TRBD1 matching over 11 bases. V gave up 6 bases and J gave up 2 bases; unmatched junction bases: 9. Germline lookup yields CDR1 SQVTM and CDR2 ANQGSEA. CDR3 length equals 15 residues.

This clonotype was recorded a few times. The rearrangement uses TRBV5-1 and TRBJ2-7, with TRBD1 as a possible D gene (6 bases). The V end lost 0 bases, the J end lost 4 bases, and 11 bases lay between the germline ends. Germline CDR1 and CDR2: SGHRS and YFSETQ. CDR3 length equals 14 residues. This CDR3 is CASSLDRELYEQYF. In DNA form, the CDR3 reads TGCGCCAGCAGCTTGGACAGGGAACTTTACGAGCAGTACTTC.